This paragraph covers one TCR beta chain sequence. Individuals drawn from about 26 US areas were about 18 to 95 years old. Participant reports of clinical history set cohort assignment. These data originate in a study of blood T cell repertoires in COVID-19. Whole-study context: Italy, Spain and the United States were the sources of the convalescent and acute COVID-19 samples.

Original processing methods: Amplification of reference gene primers was used by the study to estimate nucleated cell counts. Profiled with immunoSEQ multiplex PCR; TCRdb holds only in-frame clones, not every one. V, J and clone size are those of that table, while D and trimming were read from the DNA. This table has 340,000 or so clones, around 86% appearing once. The clonotype originates from a woman aged 40 to 55 with acute COVID-19. Sequenced sample: PBMCs or T cells enriched from blood (not recorded which).

DNA for the CDR3: TGTGCCAGCAGCAGTGACTGGTCTGGCACAGATACGCAGTATTTT. Amino acids: CASSSDWSGTDTQYF. The rearrangement links TRBV6-5 to TRBJ2-3; D not resolved. The CDR3 has 15 amino acids. Deletions cut 6 bases from V and 1 base from J, with 14 bases between. Germline V gene data show CDR1 as MNHEY and CDR2 as SVGAGI.